This paragraph covers one T cell receptor (beta chain) sequence. Its antigen is still unknown. The junction departs from the called germline gene at one end, perhaps through a read error. The sample is drawn from a study of tumor-infiltrating lymphocytes in primary liver carcinoma (dated by TCRdb to the late 2010s). About the study as a whole: The five patients, three men and two women aged 30 to 69 years, had hepatocellular carcinoma (four) or combined HCC and intrahepatic cholangiocarcinoma (one). A total of 35 or so specimens from 5 patients underwent TCRbeta repertoire sequencing, comprising about 25 tumor regions, 5 adjacent noncancerous liver tissues and 5 peripheral blood samples. For each liver tumor, the study sampled five regions along with adjacent normal tissue and blood, and applied TCRbeta repertoire sequencing, expression microarrays and whole-exome sequencing. To link TCRbeta repertoire diversity to the local molecular phenotype, the 20 to 25 tumor region samples were profiled with Agilent mRNA microarrays. Reproducibility between technical replicate repertoires was high, with correlation coefficients above 0.95 and mean shared-clone rates approximately 0.91. Each sample produced about 3.5 to 7.13 million productive TCRbeta reads, and read depth showed no significant difference between tissue types. The tumors of the five patients were staged as T1-T3 N0M0, with maximum diameters ranging from about 4 to 11 cm.

Without any cell sorting, total RNA and DNA were extracted together from approximately 22-30 mg of bulk tissue using the AllPrep DNA/RNA mini kit. Four or five patients with histopathologically diagnosed primary liver carcinoma underwent surgical resection in China between late 2015 and 2016. At the time of sampling, the patients were treatment-naive and had chronic HBV infection. Each tumor was sampled at five spatially separated regions: the tumor centre plus the superior, inferior, left-lateral and right-lateral poles. Histological examination found more than 80% viable tumor cells in every tumor sample. Fresh tumor and adjacent tissue pieces were bisected, with one half stored in RNAlater at -80 degrees C and the other half sent for histology. A constant-region primer and ProtoScript II reverse transcriptase were used to reverse-transcribe TCRbeta-specific cDNA from roughly 0.55 ug total RNA. Three nested multiplex PCR rounds, following a slightly modified ARM-PCR procedure, were used to build the TCRbeta libraries. Each of the first two PCR rounds ran for around 10 cycles using multiplex TRBV1-TRBV30 forward primers together with a Cbeta reverse primer. A final 25-cycle PCR with Deep VentR polymerase added sample barcodes and Illumina adapters. Amplicons of 200-500 bp were gel-purified with a QIAquick gel extraction kit before sequencing. An Illumina HiSeq 2500 was used to sequence the TCRbeta amplicons, generating 250-bp paired-end reads. Per the authors' processing: Trimmomatic v0.33 was used to quality-trim the reads, and FLASH v1.2.11 was used to merge paired reads so that full CDR3 sequences could be recovered. V, D and J germline segments were assigned to the rearranged TCRbeta sequences by MiGEC v1.2.1b. VDJtools v1.0.0 computed clonotype statistics and Shannon-Wiener diversity indices. Except for diversity analysis, only each sample's 250 most abundant clonotypes were used in subsequent analyses to reduce sampling bias. The public reads were reprocessed in TCRdb via fastp at Q25 and MiXCR, keeping in-frame beta chains. When rows share a CDR3 protein, they turn into one entry using the most common DNA and genes. These V and J calls originate from TCRdb's pipeline instead of the authors' own analysis. In all, the sample holds some 64,000 distinct CDR3 sequences, and about 65% of those were seen once. The ten largest account for roughly 40% of the sample.

Paper-wide results and their limitations: Because sequencing covered only the TCR beta chain and unpaired alpha chains were not captured, true repertoire diversity is likely underestimated. Consistent with antigen-driven expansion, pairs of tumor regions showed higher repertoire overlap (mean around 36%) than either tumor-adjacent pairs (about 17%) or tumor-blood pairs (roughly 15%). The study included only four or five patients, and the authors note findings should be validated in a larger study. Compared with blood, tumors had a significantly larger share of the repertoire taken up by the top 250 clones (p = 0.039). Only about 7-25% of top clones were present in all five regions of a tumor, suggesting spatial heterogeneity of tumor-infiltrating T cells. Comparison of CD4+ and CD8+ T cell repertoires was precluded by the use of bulk unsorted samples.

Per the germline V gene, LGHNA is the CDR1 and YNFKEQ is the CDR2. From the cysteine through the phenylalanine, the CDR3 covers 19 amino acids. Of all the DNA, just the CDR3 is kept, 57 bases in frame from base 1. This receptor was obtained from a man aged 35 to 55 with primary liver carcinoma and hepatitis B virus infection. Sample: liver tumor tissue from sampling region 4. The cell subset or site tag for this specimen amounts to: tumor region T4, right-lateral pole. The receptor chain draws on TRBV4-2 and TRBJ2-2, with 11 bases in between that match TRBD2. The encoded CDR3 is CASSQALAGGLANTGELYF. The bases are TGTGCCAGCAGCCAAGCGTTAGCGGGAGGGTTAGCGAACACCGGGGAGCTGTATTTT.